Listed below are T cell receptor beta chains from one sample, sequenced in a study of T cells in Graves' hyperthyroidism and ophthalmopathy. TCRdb reanalysed the multiplex PCR reads using MiXCR and keeps one entry per CDR3 protein. This table has 600,000 to 650,000 distinct CDR3 sequences, around 15% appearing once. Material for sequencing was blood. These receptor sequences come from a woman in her thirties with Graves' hyperthyroidism. The CDR3 runs from the conserved cysteine through the conserved F or W. A D gene is named only where the DNA matches it firmly. A row's size may be missing; if present it is once, few, many or a size class.

-,TRBJ2-1,TRBV5-1,few,TGCGCCAGCAGCTTGGTAGCAGTTTACAATGAGCAGTTCTTC,CASSLVAVYNEQFF
-,TRBJ2-2,TRBV27,few,TGTGCCAGCAACTCAGGGGACGCCGGGGAGCTGTTTTTT,CASNSGDAGELFF
-,TRBJ1-1,TRBV28,many,TGTGCCAGCAAGGTATCAGGTATTCCTGAAGCTTTCTTT,CASKVSGIPEAFF
TRBD1,TRBJ2-7,TRBV5-1,many,TGCGCCAGCAGCCCCGAGACAGGGTCGGGAAGCGACGAGCAGTACTTC,CASSPETGSGSDEQYF
TRBD2,TRBJ2-1,TRBV9,-,TGTGCCAGCAGCGCCCACAAACTAGCGGGAGGGGCGGGTGAGCAGTTCTTC,CASSAHKLAGGAGEQFF
-,TRBJ2-7,TRBV20-1,many,TGCAGTGCTAGAGATCCGGGGGGCAGAATAACCTACGAGCAGTACTTC,CSARDPGGRITYEQYF
-,TRBJ2-5,TRBV2,many,TGTGCCAGCAGTGAAGGGATAGAAGAGACCCAGTACTTC,CASSEGIEETQYF
-,TRBJ1-2,TRBV5-1,few,TGCGCCAGCAGCACCACACAGGGAACCTATGGCTACACCTTC,CASSTTQGTYGYTF
-,TRBJ2-1,TRBV28,many,TGTGCCAGCAGTGATCCGGGCAGGGCCTACAATGAGCAGTTCTTC,CASSDPGRAYNEQFF
-,TRBJ2-7,TRBV6-5,few,TGTGCCAGCAGTTACGGGCAGCCATACGAGCAGTACTTC,CASSYGQPYEQYF
-,TRBJ2-5,TRBV7-2,-,TGTGCCAGCAGCCCCCCTCCCCAGGATTTTACGGCCCAGTACTTC,CASSPPPQDFTAQYF
-,TRBJ1-3,TRBV7-4,-,TGTGCCAGCAGCGTAGGAGCAGGGGCGACGGGAAACACCATATATTTT,CASSVGAGATGNTIYF
TRBD2,TRBJ2-3,TRBV4-3,few,TGCGCCAGCAGCCAGGATACTAGCGGGAGTGTCTCAGATACGCAGTATTTT,CASSQDTSGSVSDTQYF
-,TRBJ1-3,TRBV12-3/TRBV12-4,many,TGTGCCAGCAGAGTAGCAGGGACTGGAAACACCATATATTTT,CASRVAGTGNTIYF
-,TRBJ2-7,TRBV29-1,-,TGCAGCGTTCTTCAGTCCTACGAGCAGTACTTC,CSVLQSYEQYF
-,TRBJ1-3,TRBV12-3/TRBV12-4,many,TGTGCCAGCAGTTTACGGGGTCGCGGAACTGGAAACACCATATATTTT,CASSLRGRGTGNTIYF
-,TRBJ2-1,TRBV14,-,TGTGCCAGCAGCCACTGGGCCTCTAGCAATGAGCAGTTCTTC,CASSHWASSNEQFF
TRBD1,TRBJ1-6,TRBV28,-,TGTGCCAGCAGGACCAAGACAGGGGGCAGGAATTCACCCCTCCACTTT,CASRTKTGGRNSPLHF
-,TRBJ2-2,TRBV2,many,TGTGCCAGCACTGGGACGGCGAACACCGGGGAGCTGTTTTTT,CASTGTANTGELFF
TRBD1,TRBJ1-1,TRBV5-1,few,TGCGCCAGCAGCTTGGTTCAGGGGGCGCCCACTGAAGCTTTCTTT,CASSLVQGAPTEAFF
-,TRBJ1-2,TRBV28,few,TGTGCCAGCTCTTTCGGTGGGTCAGGGCGAGGCTACACCTTC,CASSFGGSGRGYTF
TRBD1,TRBJ2-7,TRBV18,many,TGTGCCAGCAGTCCCCGGGACAGGGGTTACGAGCAGTACTTC,CASSPRDRGYEQYF
-,TRBJ2-4,TRBV6-2/TRBV6-3,few,TGTGCCAGCAAAACGTGGGACGCGCACGCCAAAAACATTCAGTACTTC,CASKTWDAHAKNIQYF
TRBD2,TRBJ2-1,TRBV30,many,TGTGCCTGGAGCGGGGGGTACAATGAGCAGTTCTTC,CAWSGGYNEQFF
-,TRBJ2-7,TRBV7-9,few,TGTGCCAGCAGCCCGCCGACGGTATACTACGAGCAGTACTTC,CASSPPTVYYEQYF
-,TRBJ2-1,TRBV29-1,few,TGCAGCGTTCACAGAGCCTACAATGAGCAGTTCTTC,CSVHRAYNEQFF